This TCR beta chain was sequenced during a study of early T cells in non-severe SARS-CoV-2 infection (dated by TCRdb to about 2021). Some background on the complete study: TCR sequencing used bulk RNA from unsorted whole blood, so alpha and beta chains could not be paired.

Set within a cohort of healthcare workers in London, UK, this nested case-control study involved weekly PCR testing of nasopharyngeal swabs along with blood sampling. Healthcare workers were enrolled in the week of the UK lockdown, from 23 to 31 March 2020, and were followed every week for up to roughly 15 weeks. Overall results and qualifications from the work: Matching against VDJdb was skewed toward anti-spike CD8 responses, likely underestimated virus-specific expansions, and missed private and CD4 specificities.

The protocol used for the library was 5' RACE. Sequencing was performed on a NextSeq 500. In the TCR library protocol, unique molecular identifiers were attached to individual cDNA molecules to correct for PCR bias and sequencing error. Both TCR alpha and beta chains were sequenced, and tight co-correlation was observed between alpha and beta sequence abundances in each sample. The paper's data handling went like this. V gene, J gene and CDR3 annotation of TCR sequences was performed with Decombinator V4. Expanded TCRs were defined as changing significantly between any two time points under a Poisson model with p below 0.0001. TCR abundances were normalised to the total number of TCRs sequenced in each sample and reported as counts per million. TRAV1-2 paired with TRAJ12, TRAJ20 or TRAJ33 defined MAIT TCRs, while TRAV10 paired with TRAJ18 defined iNKT TCRs. VDJdb, accessed 1 November 2021, was searched for CMV, EBV and SARS-CoV-2 annotated TCRs, with TCRs annotated for multiple antigens excluded. Clones were called with MiXCR by TCRdb after fastp trimmed the public reads at Q25, and only in-frame beta chains were retained. Entries are consolidated by CDR3 protein sequence, retaining the most common genes and DNA. Clone size and V and J calls follow TCRdb, not the original study. Across this sample there are 55,000 to 75,000 distinct CDR3 sequences, with 5.9% seen only once. The ten largest clones capture about 3.4% of the sample.

V is cut back by 3 bases and J by 3 bases, with 7 bases in the junction unmatched. As encoded in the germline V gene (reference sequence), CDR1 is WNHNN while CDR2 is SYGVQD. The CDR3 holds 16 amino acids from the cysteine to the phenylalanine. Kept here is only the CDR3 DNA, which spans 48 bases and is read in frame from base 1. This clonotype was counted ten times or more. Which antigen it targets is not known. No base quality information exists; no much larger clone differs at one position. This TCR came from an adult who was a healthcare worker with PCR-confirmed SARS-CoV-2 infection or an uninfected control (not recorded which). The source material was whole blood, sampled at baseline. The chain is encoded by TRBV10-1 joined to TRBJ2-1; 8 bases in between match TRBD1. The DNA is TGCGCCAGCAGTGATTTATTCGGGACAGGCTACAATGAGCAGTTCTTC. Its protein reads: CASSDLFGTGYNEQFF.